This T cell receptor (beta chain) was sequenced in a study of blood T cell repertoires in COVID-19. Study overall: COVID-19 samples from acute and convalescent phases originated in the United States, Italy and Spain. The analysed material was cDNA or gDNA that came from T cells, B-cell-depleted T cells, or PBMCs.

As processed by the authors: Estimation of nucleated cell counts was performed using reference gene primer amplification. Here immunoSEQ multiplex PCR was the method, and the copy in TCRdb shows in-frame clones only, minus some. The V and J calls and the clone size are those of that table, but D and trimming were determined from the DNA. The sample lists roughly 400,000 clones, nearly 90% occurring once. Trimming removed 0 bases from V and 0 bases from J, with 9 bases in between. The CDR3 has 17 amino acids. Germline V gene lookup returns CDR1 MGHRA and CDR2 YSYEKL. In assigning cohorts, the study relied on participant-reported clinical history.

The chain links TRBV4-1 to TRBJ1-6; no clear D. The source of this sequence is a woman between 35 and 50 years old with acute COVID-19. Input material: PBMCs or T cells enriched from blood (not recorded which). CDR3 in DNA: TGCGCCAGCAGCCAAGATACTGGTAGCTCCTATAATTCACCCCTCCACTTT. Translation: CASSQDTGSSYNSPLHF.